This paragraph covers one T cell receptor beta chain sequence. Its target is unknown. This record belongs to a study of T cell repertoires in cytomegalovirus infection. As for the study in general: From public TCR beta signatures came an indication of both CMV infection and matching HLA type.

Regarding the study as a whole: Cumulative frequency of public TCR beta families picked out carriers of CMV plus the relevant HLA. CMV-specific TCR beta clonotypes restricted by HLA-C were the ones dominating the ex vivo response.

CDR3 length: 16 residues. V was cut by 0 bases and J by 2 bases, with 16 bases left in between. Germline assignment: CDR1 DFQATT and CDR2 SNEGSKA (reference sequence). TCRdb re-called the reads with MiXCR, one entry per CDR3 protein. The sample has 900,000 to 950,000 distinct CDR3 sequences, under 40% seen once; the top ten hold around 15%. J is TRBJ2-5 and V is TRBV20-1; D perhaps matches TRBD2 (7 bases). The sample in question was cultured CD8+ T cells from PBMCs, obtained from culture after CMV antigen stimulation. The source of this sequence is a human donor in good health (CMV status not recorded). Some clones in this sample may be carry-over from other donors' samples. CDR3 DNA sequence: TGCAGTGCTAGAGATTACGCGGGGGCGCATCAAGAGACCCAGTACTTC. This codes for CSARDYAGAHQETQYF.